The T cell receptor (beta chain) described here comes from a study of blood T cell repertoires in COVID-19. Trimming took 4 bases from V and 2 from J; bases not matched to a gene: 3. The CDR3 covers 13 residues. The germline CDR1 and CDR2 sequences are GTSNPN and SVGIG (reference sequence). Measured with immunoSEQ multiplex PCR; TCRdb has only the in-frame clones, and not every one. This sample has about 71,000 clones; around nine tenths occur once, and the top ten carry under 6.5%. This receptor was obtained from a young woman with acute or convalescent COVID-19. The material sequenced was peripheral blood. This chain joins TRBV30 and TRBJ2-7; 9 bases line up with TRBD1. The CDR3 is CAWNRQGAYEQYF. In DNA form, the CDR3 reads TGTGCCTGGAATCGACAGGGGGCCTACGAGCAGTACTTC.